This is a list of T cell receptor beta chains from one sample in a study of OX40 agonist ivuxolimab in advanced cancers. TCRdb's copy holds only in-frame clones and misses some; the assay was immunoSEQ multiplex PCR. The sample has some 80,000 clones, approximately 87% seen once. The sequences come from CD4+ or CD8+ T cells sorted from blood, collected in a trial of the OX40 agonist ivuxolimab. The source is an adult with an advanced solid tumor such as melanoma, head and neck, liver or kidney cancer. The CDR3 runs from the conserved cysteine through the conserved F or W. The D gene is left open where the match is weak. Where a row states a size, it is once, few, many or the class of an expanded clone; other rows omit it.

clone size: NA; D gene: NA; J gene: TRBJ1-1; V gene: TRBV2; CDR3 DNA: TGTGCCAGCAGTGAATCTTTGCACAGGAACACTGAAGCTTTCTTT; CDR3 protein: CASSESLHRNTEAFF
clone size: NA; D gene: NA; J gene: TRBJ1-5; V gene: TRBV5-8; CDR3 DNA: TGTGCCAGCAGCTTGGGGACAGCCAGTTTCAATCAGCCCCAGCATTTT; CDR3 protein: CASSLGTASFNQPQHF
clone size: NA; D gene: NA; J gene: TRBJ2-1; V gene: TRBV29-1; CDR3 DNA: TGCAGCGTTGAAAACAATCGAGTTTCCCCTTTCTTC; CDR3 protein: CSVENNRVSPFF
clone size: NA; D gene: NA; J gene: TRBJ2-3; V gene: TRBV2; CDR3 DNA: TGTGCCAGCAGTGCGTTTCCCCCAGATACGCAGTATTTT; CDR3 protein: CASSAFPPDTQYF
clone size: NA; D gene: NA; J gene: TRBJ1-2; V gene: TRBV20-1; CDR3 DNA: TGCAGTGCTAGAGAGTTAAATGGCTACACCTTC; CDR3 protein: CSARELNGYTF
clone size: NA; D gene: NA; J gene: TRBJ2-3; V gene: TRBV14; CDR3 DNA: TGTGCCAGCAGCCAAGTAGGGGGGGGCACAGATACGCAGTATTTT; CDR3 protein: CASSQVGGGTDTQYF
clone size: once; D gene: TRBD1; J gene: TRBJ2-7; V gene: TRBV28; CDR3 DNA: TGTGCCATCACAGGGGCCTACGAGCAGTACTTC; CDR3 protein: CAITGAYEQYF
clone size: NA; D gene: NA; J gene: TRBJ1-5; V gene: TRBV19; CDR3 DNA: TGTGCCAGTACCCTCCGGGACAATCAGCCCCAGCATTTT; CDR3 protein: CASTLRDNQPQHF
clone size: NA; D gene: TRBD1; J gene: TRBJ2-7; V gene: TRBV6-1; CDR3 DNA: TGTGCCAGCAGTGAACTTGGGACAGGGGCTACCGAGCAGTACTTC; CDR3 protein: CASSELGTGATEQYF
clone size: NA; D gene: TRBD1; J gene: TRBJ1-4; V gene: TRBV5-1; CDR3 DNA: TGCGCCAGCAGCTTTGACAGGGGAGAAGAAAAACTGTTTTTT; CDR3 protein: CASSFDRGEEKLFF